This passage covers 15 T cell receptor beta chains from one sample sequenced in a study of Ad26.COV2.S vaccination and SARS-CoV-2 variants. Noted treatment: around 19 received Ad26.COV2.S at low or high dose, single or two shots; a few received placebo; per-sample allocation not given. At day 63 after the first vaccine or placebo injection, samples were drawn. This table comes from immunoSEQ multiplex PCR, and its TCRdb copy is limited to in-frame clones, with some not included. The data contain 430,000 or so clones, roughly 90% of them singletons. The specimen was peripheral blood, collected in a trial of Ad26.COV2.S vaccine versus placebo. These receptors were obtained from a person between 18 and 60 years old who received the Ad26.COV2.S COVID-19 vaccine or a placebo.

The V gene is TRBV7-8, the J gene TRBJ2-5, with D tentatively TRBD2 (6 bases). Trimming cost V 0 bases and J 3 bases, with 14 bases left between them. The germline CDR1 and CDR2 sequences are SGHVS and FQNEAQ. The CDR3 is 16 residues long. The chain's CDR3 is CASSLAGASVKETQYF. DNA of the CDR3: TGTGCCAGCAGCTTAGCCGGCGCTAGCGTAAAAGAGACCCAGTACTTC.

This chain uses TRBV5-4 with TRBJ2-1; TRBD2 matches at 12 bases. CDR1 SGHNT and CDR2 YYREEE come from the germline V gene (reference sequence). The CDR3 is made up of 17 amino acids. V shed 0 bases, J shed 7 bases, and the junction held 8 bases outside the gene matches. The CDR3 loop reads CASSLGLAGGPTNEQFF. The CDR3 nucleotides are TGTGCCAGCAGCTTGGGGCTAGCGGGAGGGCCTACTAATGAGCAGTTCTTC.

V and J are TRBV4-1 and TRBJ1-1; D may be TRBD1 (6 bases). Germline lookup yields CDR1 MGHRA and CDR2 YSYEKL. V dropped 0 bases and J dropped 11 bases, with 16 bases sitting between them. The CDR3 length is 14 residues. CDR3 residues: CASSQERGSGEAFF. The CDR3 DNA follows: TGCGCCAGCAGCCAAGAAAGGGGCTCAGGGGAGGCTTTCTTT.

The V call is TRBV19, the J call TRBJ2-1; weak D call: TRBD1 (5 bases). V shed 4 bases and J shed 1 base, with 11 bases lying between them. Germline CDR1 LNHDA, CDR2 SQIVND (reference sequence). The CDR3 totals 15 residues. CDR3 sequence (DNA): TGTGCCAGTAGTAAACAGGCTATGTCCTACAATGAGCAGTTCTTC. Protein sequence: CASSKQAMSYNEQFF.

The CDR3 is CASSLFDPGITGELFF. As DNA, the CDR3 is TGTGCCAGCAGTTTATTCGACCCGGGAATCACCGGGGAGCTGTTTTTT. The chain has TRBV28 and TRBJ2-2; a possible D gene is TRBD2 (5 bases). Trimming cost V 1 base and J 4 bases, with 13 bases left between them. This CDR3 has 16 amino acids. CDR1 and CDR2 from the germline V gene are MDHEN and SYDVKM.

In this sample, this clone turned up a few times. The chain carries TRBV27 and TRBJ1-2, with D uncertain. CDR1 and CDR2 (germline): MNHEY, SMNVEV (reference sequence). CDR3 length equals 15 residues. Trimming took 3 bases from V and 8 from J, leaving 19 bases between them. Here the CDR3 reads CASSFTSQVPRGYTF. Here the CDR3 DNA reads TGTGCCAGCAGTTTCACGTCCCAGGTCCCCCGGGGCTACACCTTC.

The J gene is TRBJ1-1, the V gene TRBV2; D unclear. The CDR3 contains 12 residues. The germline V and J ends were trimmed by 6 bases and 5 bases, with 10 bases remaining between them. Per germline, CDR1 SNHLY and CDR2 FYNNEI. The CDR3 DNA reads as TGTGCCAGCAGGGGAGAAGGGACTGAAGCTTTCTTT. This gives the protein CASRGEGTEAFF.

This sequence joins TRBV27 and TRBJ2-7, with TRBD1 matching 8 bases. The CDR3 is made up of 13 amino acids. V was clipped by 6 bases and J by 2 bases; unmatched bases: 3. Germline CDR1 reads MNHEY; CDR2 reads SMNVEV (reference sequence). CDR3 residues: CASRRDRTYEQYF. The CDR3 nucleotides are TGTGCCAGCAGGCGGGACAGGACCTACGAGCAGTACTTC.

This clone appeared a single time. The chain is built from TRBV5-1 and TRBJ2-7; D may match TRBD1 or TRBD2 (5 bases each). CDR1 is SGHRS and CDR2 is YFSETQ in the germline V gene. V was shortened by 0 bases and J by 3 bases, with 16 bases between the two germline ends. The CDR3 totals 16 residues. CDR3 in amino acids: CASSLETGTADYEQYF. CDR3 nucleotide sequence: TGCGCCAGCAGCTTGGAGACCGGGACGGCCGACTACGAGCAGTACTTC. Drawing the rest from reference TRBV5-1 and TRBJ2-7, the complete variable domain is KAGVTQTPRYLIKTRGQQVTLSCSPISGHRSVSWYQQTPGQGLQFLFEYFSETQRNKGNFPGRFSGRQFSNSRSEMNVSTLELGDSALYLCASSLETGTADYEQYFGPGTRLTVT.

The chain joins TRBV10-1 to TRBJ2-7, with D perhaps TRBD2 (7 bases). V lost 4 bases and J lost 5, with 15 bases in between. Germline V gives CDR1 WNHNN, CDR2 SYGVQD (reference sequence). The CDR3 is 14 residues long. The CDR3 DNA reads as TGCGCCAGCAGTGCAACAGGGAGGGTCCACGAGCAGTACTTC. This encodes CASSATGRVHEQYF.

In this sample, this clone turned up once. The V and J genes are TRBV25-1 and TRBJ2-5, with 9 bases fitting TRBD1. The CDR3 consists of 15 residues. CDR1 and CDR2 from the germline V gene are MGHDK and SYGVNS. V was clipped by 4 bases and J by 4 bases; unmatched bases: 7. The CDR3 region is CASSVPTGGTETQYF. CDR3 nucleotide sequence: TGTGCCAGCAGTGTCCCTACAGGGGGCACAGAGACCCAGTACTTC. Complete variable domain (other parts from reference TRBV25-1 and TRBJ2-5): EADIYQTPRYLVIGTGKKITLECSQTMGHDKMYWYQQDPGMELHLIHYSYGVNSTEKGDLSSESTVSRIRTEHFPLTLESARPSHTSQYLCASSVPTGGTETQYFGPGTRLLVL.

The J gene is TRBJ2-7, the V gene TRBV30, with 11 bases that match TRBD2. Germline lookup yields CDR1 GTSNPN and CDR2 SVGIG (reference sequence). The CDR3 contains 13 residues. The CDR3 DNA reads as TGTGCGGGATCGACTAGCGGGACCTACGAGCAGTACTTC. This translates into CAGSTSGTYEQYF.

The gene calls are TRBV11-1 and TRBJ1-3; no reliable D call. Trimming cost V 3 bases and J 8 bases, with 17 bases left between them. Germline V gene data show CDR1 as SGHAT and CDR2 as FQDESV (reference sequence). The CDR3 has 15 residues. CDR3 protein: CASSLALEGSDTIYF. The CDR3 DNA is TGTGCCAGCAGCTTGGCCCTCGAGGGTTCGGACACCATATATTTT.

The DNA for the CDR3 is TGTGCCAGCTCACCAAAGGGCGGCGGGAACACCGGGGAGCTGTTTTTT. This codes for CASSPKGGGNTGELFF. This sequence joins TRBV18 and TRBJ2-2; D is undetermined. Germline V gene data show CDR1 as KGHSH and CDR2 as LQKENI. Deletions cut 2 bases from V and 1 base from J, with 11 bases between. The CDR3 contains 16 residues.

The chain carries TRBV19 and TRBJ1-6; no clear D. This CDR3 has 15 amino acids. The V end lost 2 bases, the J end lost 5 bases, and 10 bases lay between the germline ends. Germline CDR1 reads LNHDA; CDR2 reads SQIVND (reference sequence). The CDR3 reads CASSISRDNNSPLHF. CDR3 bases: TGTGCCAGTAGTATATCGAGGGATAATAATTCACCCCTCCACTTT. Supplemented by reference TRBV19 and TRBJ1-6, the full variable domain reads DGGITQSPKYLFRKEGQNVTLSCEQNLNHDAMYWYRQDPGQGLRLIYYSQIVNDFQKGDIAEGYSVSREKKESFPLTVTSAQKNPTAFYLCASSISRDNNSPLHFGNGTRLTVT.